The sequence of this TCR beta chain was determined in a study of blood T cell repertoires in COVID-19. Study as a whole: Whether acute or convalescent, the COVID-19 samples came from the United States, Italy and Spain.

Original processing notes: Nucleated cell number was recorded as an estimate derived from reference gene primer amplification. Assay used: immunoSEQ multiplex PCR; TCRdb lists only in-frame clones, some missing. The V and J calls and the clone size are those of that table, but D and trimming were determined from the DNA. The sample consists of 300,000 to 400,000 clones, roughly 87% of them appearing once. Ages ranged from about 18 to 89 years, with residence in 24 US areas. Symptom resolution, clearance, or two negative PCRs marked donors in Cohort 3 as recovered. CDR3 length equals 13 residues. The ends were cut back, 7 bases at V and 5 bases at J, with 14 bases in the middle.

The chain employs TRBV12-3 or TRBV12-4 and TRBJ2-5, with no clear D. The sequence derives from a woman in her 30s who had recovered from COVID-19. Source material: PBMCs or T cells enriched from blood (not recorded which). This chain's CDR3 is CASTRGLQETQYF. The CDR3 coding sequence is TGTGCCAGCACCCGAGGCCTCCAGGAGACCCAGTACTTC.